Sequencing of this T cell receptor (beta chain) was carried out in a study of T cells after yellow fever vaccination. Study-wide results and caveats: Abundant clonotypes from the bulk population could have been carried over as contaminants into FACS-sorted repertoires. Secondary responses were weaker yet peaked faster, day 5 versus 15. Post-booster reappearance was seen for most primary-vaccination clones (roughly 97% CD4, 88% CD8).

TCRdb re-analysed the 5' RACE reads in MiXCR, keeping a single row per CDR3 protein. Of a few hundred thousand distinct CDR3 sequences listed, over 4% are singletons. V lost 4 bases, J lost 5 bases, and 9 bases stayed unmatched. In germline, CDR1 is LGHNA, CDR2 YNFKEQ. The CDR3 sequence is 18 residues long. A remark on this clonotype: Its specificity is not known.

The receptor was derived from a man between 18 and 29 years old who received the YFV17D yellow fever vaccine. This chain uses TRBV4-2 with TRBJ1-6; 12 nucleotides agree with TRBD1. Material: PBMCs, obtained 5 days after the yellow fever booster vaccination. The CDR3 loop is CASSRGTGGRPNNSPLHF. The DNA of the CDR3 is TGTGCCAGCAGCCGAGGGACAGGGGGCCGACCCAATAATTCACCCCTCCACTTT.